The 13 T cell receptor beta chains below were found in one sample sequenced in a study of beta chain features in type 1 diabetes. Expressed TCRB transcripts were sequenced because the isolated RNA had all been reverse transcribed beforehand. The protocol was immunoSEQ multiplex PCR, while the TCRdb copy is restricted to in-frame clones and leaves out a portion. The sample gives about 150,000 clones, less than 11% of which show up once; approximately 1.3% is in the top ten. Sequencing was performed on naive CD4+ T cells from blood. These receptors all come from a man aged 18 to 30 in good health.

This clone showed up just a few times. The V and J genes are TRBV14 and TRBJ1-3; a possible D gene is TRBD1 (5 bases). This CDR3 is 14 amino acids long. Germline-derived CDR1 and CDR2 are SGHDN and FVKESK. V lost 4 bases and J 1 base, leaving 8 bases between the germline ends. CDR3 in amino acids: CASSPRTSGNTIYF. CDR3 nucleotides: TGTGCCAGCAGCCCCCGGACATCTGGAAACACCATATATTTT.

This clone occurred a few times. The gene calls are TRBV5-4 and TRBJ2-3; D is possibly TRBD2 (6 bases). Germline lookup yields CDR1 SGHNT and CDR2 YYREEE (reference sequence). Trimming cost V 0 bases and J 3 bases, with 8 bases left between them. This CDR3 is built from 14 residues. The chain's CDR3 is CASSLALATDTQYF. The CDR3 bases are TGTGCCAGCAGCTTGGCCCTAGCGACAGATACGCAGTATTTT.

This clone came up many times. The CDR3 DNA is TGTGCCAGCAGCTTGGGGTTTGCGGGCTACGAGCAGTACTTC. Protein sequence: CASSLGFAGYEQYF. The chain carries TRBV5-6 and TRBJ2-7, with D tentatively TRBD2 (5 bases). The germline V and J ends were trimmed by 0 bases and 3 bases, with 10 bases remaining between them. Germline lookup yields CDR1 SGHDT and CDR2 YYEEEE. The CDR3 length is 14 residues.

This rearrangement joins TRBV7-5 to TRBJ1-1; the table's TRBD1 call for D was not verified on the DNA. TRBV7-5 is given as a pseudogene. The CDR3 is made up of 14 amino acids. The CDR3 DNA is TGTGCCAGCAGCCGAATAACAGGGGAGCCTGAAGCTTTCTTT. Translating gives CASSRITGEPEAFF.

The rearrangement uses TRBV19 and TRBJ2-6; the D gene is possibly TRBD1 (6 bases). Germline V lookup: CDR1 LNHDA, CDR2 SQIVND (reference sequence). The CDR3 runs to 15 residues. Trimming removed 5 bases at V and 4 bases at J, with 12 bases between. The CDR3 spells CASSFLGAGANVLTF. The CDR3 DNA reads as TGTGCCAGTAGTTTCCTGGGGGCCGGGGCCAACGTCCTGACTTTC.

The sample holds many counts of this clone. V gene TRBV5-4 combines with J gene TRBJ1-2; D remains unclear. The ends were cut back, 0 bases at V and 4 bases at J, with 7 bases in the middle. This CDR3 has 13 amino acids. Germline CDR1 is SGHNT and CDR2 is YYREEE (reference sequence). CDR3 region: CASSLDGSYGYTF. In DNA form, the CDR3 reads TGTGCCAGCAGCTTGGACGGGAGCTATGGCTACACCTTC.

The sample holds many counts of this clone. The chain couples TRBV7-9 to TRBJ2-5; 13 nucleotides match TRBD2. The CDR3 totals 16 residues. V lost 5 bases to trimming and J lost 3 bases; unmatched junction nucleotides: 6. CDR1 and CDR2 from the germline V gene are SEHNR and FQNEAQ (reference sequence). The CDR3 DNA sequence: TGTGCCAGCAGCCCACCCGGGACTAGCGGGAAAGAGACCCAGTACTTC. Its translation: CASSPPGTSGKETQYF.

This clone was recorded once. The J gene is TRBJ2-5, the V gene TRBV18, with D possibly being TRBD1 (6 bases). From germline, CDR1 is KGHSH and CDR2 LQKENI. The CDR3 is made up of 15 amino acids. Deletions cut 1 base from V and 4 bases from J, with 13 bases between. CDR3 nucleotides: TGTGCCAGCTCACCACAGTCCGGGACACCAGAGACCCAGTACTTC. Encoded protein: CASSPQSGTPETQYF.

This clone showed up just a few times. This sequence joins TRBV18 and TRBJ1-1; no clear D gene. CDR1 is KGHSH and CDR2 is LQKENI in the germline V gene. CDR3 length: 13 residues. Trimming took off 2 bases at V and 2 bases at J, with 6 bases between the two ends. The CDR3 DNA reads as TGTGCCAGCTCACCAAGGAGTAACACTGAAGCTTTCTTT. Amino acid sequence: CASSPRSNTEAFF.

The CDR3 is CASSLGATQETQYF. DNA of the CDR3: TGTGCCAGCAGCTTAGGAGCGACCCAAGAGACCCAGTACTTC. The chain combines TRBV7-6 with TRBJ2-5; the D is unclear. The V gene's germline CDR1 is SGHVS and CDR2 FNYEAQ. The CDR3 loop spans 14 amino acids. V lost 1 base and J lost 1, with 7 bases in between.

This clone was seen a few times. This chain links TRBV30 with TRBJ2-1, with 7 bases fitting TRBD1. Looked up from germline, CDR1 is GTSNPN and CDR2 is SVGIG (reference sequence). The CDR3 extends over 14 amino acids. V dropped 3 bases and J dropped 7; count of bases not matched to a gene: 9. CDR3 protein: CAWRKDRFLNEQFF. CDR3 bases: TGTGCCTGGAGAAAGGACAGGTTTTTGAATGAGCAGTTCTTC.

This clone was seen more than once but under ten times. The chain is built from TRBV7-9 and TRBJ2-7, with D possibly being TRBD2 (6 bases). The V gene lost 1 base and the J gene lost 5 bases, with 15 bases spanning the gap. CDR1 is SEHNR and CDR2 is FQNEAQ in the germline V gene (reference sequence). This CDR3 spans 15 amino acids. This chain's CDR3 is CASSLVLGGSHEQYF. DNA for the CDR3: TGTGCCAGCAGCTTAGTCTTGGGGGGATCCCACGAGCAGTACTTC.

In its sample, this clone was seen many times. The chain combines TRBV5-4 with TRBJ2-6; D uncertain. Trimming left V 0 bases short and J 1 base short, with 11 bases between. CDR1 and CDR2 from the germline V gene are SGHNT and YYREEE (reference sequence). The CDR3 covers 17 residues. CDR3 sequence: CASSLAHSGSGANVLTF. The CDR3 nucleotides are TGTGCCAGCAGCTTGGCGCACAGTGGGTCTGGGGCCAACGTCCTGACTTTC. Filled out from reference TRBV5-4 and TRBJ2-6, the complete variable domain reads ETGVTQSPTHLIKTRGQQVTLRCSSQSGHNTVSWYQQALGQGPQFIFQYYREEENGRGNFPPRFSGLQFPNYSSELNVNALELDDSALYLCASSLAHSGSGANVLTFGAGSRLTVL.